The next 20 T cell receptor beta chains were all read from a single sample in a study of shared clonotypes between healthy human individuals. The protocol was immunoSEQ multiplex PCR, while the TCRdb copy is restricted to in-frame clones and leaves out a portion. Here the sample spans some 2.3 million clones, more than 85% being singletons. Input material: naive CD4+ T cells from PBMCs. Documented subset: CD45RA+ positively selected. The receptors come from a man younger than 35 in good health. Some clones in this sample may be carry-over from other donors' samples.

The J gene is TRBJ1-2, the V gene TRBV6-1, with D possibly matching TRBD1 (5 bases). CDR3 size: 10 residues. The V gene's germline CDR1 is MNHNS and CDR2 SASEGT. Trimming shortened V by 6 bases and J by 10 bases, and 9 bases separated the two germline ends. The CDR3 reads CASRETAYTF. CDR3 bases: TGTGCCAGCAGAGAGACAGCCTACACCTTC.

J is TRBJ2-3 and V is TRBV10-3, with 8 bases matching TRBD1. The ends lost 7 bases at V and 0 bases at J; junction bases unmatched: 6. The CDR3 loop spans 15 amino acids. The germline gives CDR1 ENHRY, CDR2 SYGVKD. This CDR3 reads CAITTGQASTDTQYF. The CDR3 region has the DNA TGTGCCATCACCACGGGACAGGCGAGCACAGATACGCAGTATTTT.

As concerns this clone: Distinct nucleotide sequences in the sample also encode this CDR3. The J gene is TRBJ1-1, the V gene TRBV19; D not resolved. Trimming took 3 bases from V and 3 from J, leaving 8 bases between them. The CDR3 is 13 amino acids. Germline loops: CDR1 LNHDA, CDR2 SQIVND (reference sequence). This CDR3 is CASSIRGYTEAFF. DNA of the CDR3: TGTGCCAGTAGTATCAGAGGGTACACTGAAGCTTTCTTT.

The chain uses TRBV6-8 and TRBJ1-4; the D is unclear. V was pared by 7 bases and J by 7 bases, with 22 bases between. Per the germline V gene, CDR1 is MNHGY and CDR2 is SAAAGT. This CDR3 has 16 amino acids. The CDR3 loop is CASTRWVGVASEKLFF. CDR3 coding DNA: TGTGCCAGCACTCGATGGGTAGGCGTGGCGAGTGAAAAACTGTTTTTT.

The chain's CDR3 is CAWSVLALPYEQYF. CDR3 DNA: TGTGCCTGGAGTGTACTAGCCCTTCCCTACGAGCAGTACTTC. The chain joins TRBV30 to TRBJ2-7; the D gene is possibly TRBD2 (6 bases). This CDR3 has 14 residues. CDR1 and CDR2 (germline): GTSNPN, SVGIG (reference sequence). The V end was cut by 0 bases, the J end by 2 bases, with 11 bases between.

In regard to this clone: Other DNA sequences from this sample encode an identical CDR3 as well. The V gene is TRBV7-3, the J gene TRBJ2-1; D is undetermined. The germline gives CDR1 SGHTA, CDR2 FQGTGA. This CDR3 is 13 amino acids long. Trimming removed 0 bases from V and 5 bases from J, with 5 bases in between. The CDR3 bases are TGTGCCAGCAGCTTAACGCTGGACAATGAGCAGTTCTTC. Translating gives CASSLTLDNEQFF.

This chain connects TRBV11-3 to TRBJ2-1; a possible D gene is TRBD2 (7 bases). V lost 2 bases and J lost 8, with 16 bases in between. CDR3 length equals 15 residues. The germline gives CDR1 SGHNT, CDR2 YENEEA. CDR3 coding DNA: TGTGCCAGCAGCTTATATACAGGGAGGGCGTATGAGCAGTTCTTC. Amino acids: CASSLYTGRAYEQFF.

V gene TRBV5-1 combines with J gene TRBJ2-4; tentatively, D is TRBD1 (6 bases). Germline CDR1 and CDR2: SGHRS and YFSETQ. Trimming took off 0 bases at V and 7 bases at J, with 14 bases between the two ends. The CDR3 consists of 15 residues. The CDR3 protein is CASSLVAGVRNIQYF. The CDR3 coding sequence is TGCGCCAGCAGCTTGGTGGCAGGGGTGAGGAACATTCAGTACTTC.

This chain joins TRBV7-2 and TRBJ2-7; tentative D call: TRBD2 (5 bases). V was cut by 1 base and J by 2 bases, with 15 bases left in between. The CDR3 is 16 amino acids. Germline V gene lookup returns CDR1 SGHTA and CDR2 FQGNSA. DNA for the CDR3: TGTGCCAGCAGCTTAGACCCCAACGGGGTCACCTACGAGCAGTACTTC. This encodes CASSLDPNGVTYEQYF.

This chain links TRBV7-8 with TRBJ2-7; TRBD2 matches at 7 bases. CDR1 SGHVS and CDR2 FQNEAQ come from the germline V gene. The V gene end was trimmed by 1 base and the J gene end by 5 bases; junction bases not matched to a gene: 8. This CDR3 has 15 residues. In DNA form, the CDR3 reads TGTGCCAGCAGCTTAGGGCGGGAGCGTACCCACGAGCAGTACTTC. It encodes CASSLGRERTHEQYF. Using reference TRBV7-8 and TRBJ2-7 for the parts outside the CDR3, the full variable domain is GAGVSQSPRYKVAKRGQDVALRCDPISGHVSLFWYQQALGQGPEFLTYFQNEAQLDKSGLPSDRFFAERPEGSVSTLKIQRTQQEDSAVYLCASSLGRERTHEQYFGPGTRLTVT.

The CDR3 loop reads CASSGTSAGELFF. The CDR3 DNA reads TGTGCCAGCAGCGGGACATCAGCCGGGGAGCTGTTTTTT. This sequence joins TRBV2 and TRBJ2-2; D possibly corresponds to TRBD1 (6 bases). Germline lookup yields CDR1 SNHLY and CDR2 FYNNEI. The CDR3 spans 13 residues. V gave up 6 bases and J gave up 6 bases, with 11 bases separating them.

The chain links TRBV4-2 to TRBJ1-3; D is undetermined. V lost 5 bases and J lost 5, with 10 bases in between. CDR3 length: 13 residues. Germline V gene sequence: CDR1 LGHNA, CDR2 YNFKEQ. The CDR3 DNA reads TGTGCCAGCAGCTCGATGGAAAGAAACACCATATATTTT. It encodes CASSSMERNTIYF.

This chain uses TRBV7-9 with TRBJ2-7, with D possibly being TRBD1 or TRBD2 (6 bases each). Per germline, CDR1 SEHNR and CDR2 FQNEAQ (reference sequence). Deletions cut 1 base from V and 2 bases from J, with 15 bases between. The CDR3 contains 16 residues. The CDR3 sequence: CASSLVRGRTPYEQYF. The CDR3 coding sequence is TGTGCCAGCAGCTTAGTCCGGGGGCGAACCCCCTACGAGCAGTACTTC. Looking up the rest from reference TRBV7-9 and TRBJ2-7 gives the full variable domain: DTGVSQNPRHKITKRGQNVTFRCDPISEHNRLYWYRQTLGQGPEFLTYFQNEAQLEKSRLLSDRFSAERPKGSFSTLEIQRTEQGDSAMYLCASSLVRGRTPYEQYFGPGTRLTVT.

Remarks on this clone: Other DNA sequences of this sample code for an identical CDR3. This chain connects TRBV6-5 to TRBJ2-3; a weak D match, TRBD2 (6 bases). V lost 0 bases and J lost 0, with 10 bases in between. The CDR3 runs 16 residues. Germline assignment: CDR1 MNHEY and CDR2 SVGAGI. CDR3 sequence reads: CASSYSSGASTDTQYF. The CDR3 coding sequence is TGTGCCAGCAGTTACTCGTCGGGAGCTAGCACAGATACGCAGTATTTT.

This chain links TRBV7-9 with TRBJ2-1, with 8 bases matching TRBD2. This CDR3 comprises 16 residues. Germline CDR1 is SEHNR and CDR2 is FQNEAQ (reference sequence). V lost 1 base to trimming and J lost 6 bases; unmatched junction nucleotides: 8. DNA for the CDR3: TGTGCCAGCAGCTTAGGGGCGGGGAGCGGGGGCAATGAGCAGTTCTTC. The encoded protein is CASSLGAGSGGNEQFF.

To note about this clone: Additional DNA sequences in this sample encode the identical CDR3. This sequence joins TRBV5-1 and TRBJ2-2; D unclear. This CDR3 has 13 amino acids. Germline CDR1 SGHRS, CDR2 YFSETQ. Deletions cut 0 bases from V and 4 bases from J, with 4 bases between. The chain's CDR3 is CASSLVPTGELFF. The CDR3 DNA reads as TGCGCCAGCAGCTTGGTCCCCACCGGGGAGCTGTTTTTT.

The V call is TRBV6-5, the J call TRBJ1-4, with D hard to call. This CDR3 contains 14 residues. V was trimmed by 0 bases and J by 3 bases, leaving 5 bases between them. Germline V gene sequence: CDR1 MNHEY, CDR2 SVGAGI. The CDR3 is CASSYSPANEKLFF. CDR3 bases: TGTGCCAGCAGTTACTCTCCAGCTAATGAAAAACTGTTTTTT.

This clone has a single count. V is TRBV10-3 and J is TRBJ2-5; D is perhaps TRBD1 (6 bases). This CDR3 region has 15 residues. CDR1 is ENHRY, CDR2 SYGVKD, per germline. The V and J ends lost 3 bases and 1 base respectively, with 12 bases between them. DNA for the CDR3: TGTGCCATCAGTGACCCTGGGACACTCCAAGAGACCCAGTACTTC. Translated, it gives CAISDPGTLQETQYF.

The chain has TRBV14 and TRBJ1-2, with D maybe TRBD1 (5 bases). Trimming pared 2 bases from V and 8 bases from J, leaving 12 bases between. Germline CDR1 and CDR2: SGHDN and FVKESK. The CDR3 extends over 13 amino acids. The DNA for the CDR3 is TGTGCCAGCAGCCAACAGGGAAACGAAGGCTACACCTTC. The encoded protein is CASSQQGNEGYTF.

This clone was counted once. CDR3 in amino acids: CASSQGLARNTGELFF. Written as DNA, the CDR3 is TGTGCCAGCAGCCAGGGATTAGCTAGGAACACCGGGGAGCTGTTTTTT. The chain recombines TRBV7-6 with TRBJ2-2; the D gene is possibly TRBD1 (5 bases). Germline V gene data show CDR1 as SGHVS and CDR2 as FNYEAQ. Trimming cost V 5 bases and J 1 base, with 14 bases left between them. This CDR3 region has 16 residues.